This T cell receptor beta chain stems from a study of graft-versus-host responses after intestinal transplantation. Study overall: Recipients underwent multivisceral, liver-intestinal, or isolated intestinal transplants.

Overall study results and limits: Investigators detected GvH clones in recipient marrow, with some emerging earlier in ileum or blood. Graft-donor T cell macrochimerism coincided with high graft-versus-host to host-versus-graft clonal ratios in allografts.

In regard to this clone: Its antigen is unknown.

Some clones are missing from TCRdb's copy, which holds only in-frame ones; the method was immunoSEQ multiplex PCR. This table holds about 43,000 clones, about 95% found once. Trimming removed 5 bases from V and 7 bases from J; junction bases left unmatched: 11. The length of the CDR3 is 16 residues. Germline CDR1 is SGHTA and CDR2 is FQGNSA. The receptor comes from a human patient who received an intestinal transplant, so some T cells may come from the graft donor. The chain combines TRBV7-2 with TRBJ1-4; 9 bases map to TRBD1. Sequenced here: PBMCs, sampled 330 to 350 days after intestinal transplant. The CDR3 region is CASSGRTGARFEKLFF. The CDR3 DNA reads as TGTGCCAGCAGCGGCCGGACAGGGGCCCGGTTTGAAAAACTGTTTTTT.